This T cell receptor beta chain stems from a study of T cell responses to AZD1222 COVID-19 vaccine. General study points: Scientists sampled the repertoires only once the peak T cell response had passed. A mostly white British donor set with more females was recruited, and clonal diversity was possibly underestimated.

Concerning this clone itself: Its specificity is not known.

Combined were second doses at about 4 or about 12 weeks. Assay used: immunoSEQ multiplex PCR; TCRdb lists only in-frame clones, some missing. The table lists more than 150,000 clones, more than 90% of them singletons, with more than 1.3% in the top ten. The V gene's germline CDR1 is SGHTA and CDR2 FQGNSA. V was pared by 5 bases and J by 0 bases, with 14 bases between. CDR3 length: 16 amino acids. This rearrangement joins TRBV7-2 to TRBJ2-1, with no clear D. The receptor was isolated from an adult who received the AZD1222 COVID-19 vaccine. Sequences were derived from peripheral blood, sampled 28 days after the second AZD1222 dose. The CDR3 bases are TGTGCCAGCAGCCTCATCCTTAGGAGCTCCTACAATGAGCAGTTCTTC. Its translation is CASSLILRSSYNEQFF.